This T cell receptor (beta chain) was obtained from a study of T cells expressing NK-cell markers. With the 5' RACE reads reprocessed, TCRdb shows one record per CDR3 protein and no DNA. The sample yields over 350,000 distinct CDR3 sequences, of which the top ten take up about 11%. The CDR3 loop spans 15 amino acids. The sequence was collected from a woman aged 45-65 years in good health. Sequenced material: blood T cells: a sorted CD56 or NKG2C T cell subset, CD4+ or CD8+ T cells, or bulk PBMC T cells (not recorded which). The chain links TRBV12-3 or TRBV12-4 to TRBJ2-1; TCRdb returns TRBD1, unconfirmable since there is no DNA. The CDR3 protein is CASSNPQGAYNEQFF.